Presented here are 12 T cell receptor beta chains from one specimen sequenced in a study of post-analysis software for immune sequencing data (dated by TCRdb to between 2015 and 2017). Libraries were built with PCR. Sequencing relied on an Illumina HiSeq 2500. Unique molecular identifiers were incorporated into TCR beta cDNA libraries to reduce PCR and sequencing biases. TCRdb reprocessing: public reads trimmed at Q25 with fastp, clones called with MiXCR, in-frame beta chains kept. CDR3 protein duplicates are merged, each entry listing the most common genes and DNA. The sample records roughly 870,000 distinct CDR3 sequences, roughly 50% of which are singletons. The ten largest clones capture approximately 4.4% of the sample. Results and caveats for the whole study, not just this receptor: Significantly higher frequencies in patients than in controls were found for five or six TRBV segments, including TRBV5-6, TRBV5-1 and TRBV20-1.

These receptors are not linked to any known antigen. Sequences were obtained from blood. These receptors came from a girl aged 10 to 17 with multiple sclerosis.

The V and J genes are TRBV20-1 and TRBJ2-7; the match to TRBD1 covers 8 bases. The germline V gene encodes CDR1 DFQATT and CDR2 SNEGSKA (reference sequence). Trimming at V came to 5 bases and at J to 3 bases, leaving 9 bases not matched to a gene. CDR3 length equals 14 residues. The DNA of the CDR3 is TGCAGTGCTCTCCCCGGGACAGGCAGCTACGAGCAGTACTTC. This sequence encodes CSALPGTGSYEQYF.

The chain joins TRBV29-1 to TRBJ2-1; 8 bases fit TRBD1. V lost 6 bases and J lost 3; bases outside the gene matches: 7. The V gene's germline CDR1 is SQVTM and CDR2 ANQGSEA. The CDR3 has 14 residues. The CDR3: CSVTGGTYYNEQFF. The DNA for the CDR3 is TGCAGCGTCACAGGGGGTACGTACTACAATGAGCAGTTCTTC.

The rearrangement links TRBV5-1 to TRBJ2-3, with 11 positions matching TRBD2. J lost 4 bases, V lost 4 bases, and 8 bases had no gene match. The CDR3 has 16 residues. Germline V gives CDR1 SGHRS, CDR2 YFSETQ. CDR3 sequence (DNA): TGCGCCAGCAGCCCCGAACTAGCGGGAGCCTCAGATACGCAGTATTTT. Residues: CASSPELAGASDTQYF.

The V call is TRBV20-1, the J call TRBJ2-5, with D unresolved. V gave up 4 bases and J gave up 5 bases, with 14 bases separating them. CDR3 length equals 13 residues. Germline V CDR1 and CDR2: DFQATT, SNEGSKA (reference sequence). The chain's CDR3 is CSAIQRISETQYF. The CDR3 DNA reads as TGCAGTGCTATCCAGCGAATATCGGAGACCCAGTACTTC.

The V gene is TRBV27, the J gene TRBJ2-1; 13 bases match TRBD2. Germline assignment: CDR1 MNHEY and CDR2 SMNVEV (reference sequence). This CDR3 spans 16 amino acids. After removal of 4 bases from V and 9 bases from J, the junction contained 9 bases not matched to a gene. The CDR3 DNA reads TGTGCCAGCAGTTCAGGACTAGCGGGAGCTCCTGGTGAGCAGTTCTTC. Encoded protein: CASSSGLAGAPGEQFF.

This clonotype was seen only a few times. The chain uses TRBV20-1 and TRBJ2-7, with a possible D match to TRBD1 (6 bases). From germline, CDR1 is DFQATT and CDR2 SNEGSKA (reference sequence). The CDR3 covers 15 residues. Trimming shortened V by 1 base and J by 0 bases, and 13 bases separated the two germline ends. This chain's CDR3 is CSARGGRRVSYEQYF. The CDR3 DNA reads TGCAGTGCTAGAGGGGGGCGCAGGGTCTCCTACGAGCAGTACTTC.

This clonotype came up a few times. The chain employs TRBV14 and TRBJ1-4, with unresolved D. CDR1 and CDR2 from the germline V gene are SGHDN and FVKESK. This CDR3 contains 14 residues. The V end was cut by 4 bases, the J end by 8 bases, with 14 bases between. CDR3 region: CASSPYARGEKLFF. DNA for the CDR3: TGTGCCAGCAGCCCCTACGCACGGGGAGAAAAACTGTTTTTT. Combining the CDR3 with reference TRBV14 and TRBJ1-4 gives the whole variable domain EAGVTQFPSHSVIEKGQTVTLRCDPISGHDNLYWYRRVMGKEIKFLLHFVKESKQDESGMPNNRFLAERTGGTYSTLKVQPAELEDSGVYFCASSPYARGEKLFFGSGTQLSVL.

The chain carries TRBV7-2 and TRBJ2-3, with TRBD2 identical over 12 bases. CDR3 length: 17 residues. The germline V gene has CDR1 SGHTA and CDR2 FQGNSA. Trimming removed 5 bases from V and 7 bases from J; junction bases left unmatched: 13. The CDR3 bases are TGTGCCAGCAGCCGTAAGTCCCGGACTAGCGGGATAAATACGCAGTATTTT. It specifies CASSRKSRTSGINTQYF.

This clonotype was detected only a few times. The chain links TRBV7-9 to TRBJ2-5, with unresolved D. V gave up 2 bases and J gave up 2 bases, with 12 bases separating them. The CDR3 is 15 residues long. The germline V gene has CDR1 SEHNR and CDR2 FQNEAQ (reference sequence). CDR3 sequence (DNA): TGTGCCAGCAGCTTAAATGTAGGACGGCAAGAGACCCAGTACTTC. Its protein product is CASSLNVGRQETQYF.

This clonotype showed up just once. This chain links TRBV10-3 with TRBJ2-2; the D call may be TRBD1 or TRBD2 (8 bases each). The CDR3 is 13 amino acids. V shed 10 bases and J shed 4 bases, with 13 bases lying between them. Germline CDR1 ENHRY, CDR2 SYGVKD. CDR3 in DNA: TGTGCCAACAGGGGGACTAGCACCGGGGAGCTGTTTTTT. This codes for CANRGTSTGELFF.

This CDR3 is CASSMGLAVNEQFF. The CDR3 coding sequence is TGTGCCAGTAGTATGGGACTAGCGGTCAATGAGCAGTTCTTC. The chain couples TRBV19 to TRBJ2-1; TRBD2 matches 11 bases. The V gene's germline CDR1 is LNHDA and CDR2 SQIVND (reference sequence). Losses at the gene ends were 3 bases for V and 6 bases for J; bases not matched to a gene: 1. The CDR3 is made up of 14 amino acids. The whole variable domain, remainder taken from reference TRBV19 and TRBJ2-1, is DGGITQSPKYLFRKEGQNVTLSCEQNLNHDAMYWYRQDPGQGLRLIYYSQIVNDFQKGDIAEGYSVSREKKESFPLTVTSAQKNPTAFYLCASSMGLAVNEQFFGPGTRLTVL.

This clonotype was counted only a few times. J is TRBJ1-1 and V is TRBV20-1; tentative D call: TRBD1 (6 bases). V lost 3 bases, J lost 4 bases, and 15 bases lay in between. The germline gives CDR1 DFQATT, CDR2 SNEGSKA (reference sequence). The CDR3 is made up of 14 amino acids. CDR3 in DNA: TGCAGTGCTAGTGAAGCCGGGACAAGCACTGAAGCTTTCTTT. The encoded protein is CSASEAGTSTEAFF.